Following are 10 T cell receptor beta chains from one sample sequenced in a study of blood T cell repertoires in COVID-19. Here immunoSEQ multiplex PCR was the method, and the copy in TCRdb shows in-frame clones only, minus some. Of 200,000 to 300,000 clones in the sample, around 90% were seen once. The material sequenced was peripheral blood. The receptors come from a man younger than 35 with active or convalescent COVID-19.

The J gene is TRBJ1-5, the V gene TRBV4-3; D is uncertain. The CDR3 has 16 amino acids. V lost 1 base to trimming and J lost 1 base, with 11 bases between them. Germline V lookup: CDR1 LGHNA, CDR2 YSLEER. In nucleotides, the CDR3 is TGCGCCAGCAGCCAAGTGCTGGGAGCGAGCAATCAGCCCCAGCATTTT. Protein sequence: CASSQVLGASNQPQHF.

The genes are TRBV13 and TRBJ2-1; tentatively, D is TRBD1 (6 bases). Trimming stripped 5 bases from V and 0 bases from J, with 17 bases between. The CDR3 totals 17 residues. Per the germline V gene, CDR1 is PRHDT and CDR2 is FYEKMQ (reference sequence). CDR3 in amino acids: CASSDKVTGFSYNEQFF. CDR3 DNA sequence: TGTGCCAGCAGCGATAAGGTCACAGGGTTCTCCTACAATGAGCAGTTCTTC.

The chain carries TRBV27 and TRBJ1-5; the D gene is possibly TRBD1 (5 bases). The CDR3 spans 16 residues. V shed 3 bases and J shed 6 bases, with 18 bases lying between them. Germline CDR1 MNHEY, CDR2 SMNVEV (reference sequence). Here the CDR3 DNA reads TGTGCCAGCAGTTTCTCCTGGGGGGAGAGGGCTCAGCCCCAGCATTTT. Its translation: CASSFSWGERAQPQHF.

There are a few counts of this clone. V gene TRBV20-1 combines with J gene TRBJ1-2, with D perhaps matching TRBD1 (6 bases). This CDR3 has 11 amino acids. Trimming cost V 4 bases and J 6 bases, with 9 bases left between them. Germline-derived CDR1 and CDR2 are DFQATT and SNEGSKA (reference sequence). CDR3 sequence: CSAIRTDGYTF. CDR3 nucleotide sequence: TGCAGTGCTATACGGACAGATGGCTACACCTTC.

V gene TRBV30 combines with J gene TRBJ1-2, with 7 bases lining up with TRBD1. Unmatched junction bases numbered 4, after V lost 0 bases and J lost 6 bases. CDR1 is GTSNPN, CDR2 SVGIG, per germline (reference sequence). The CDR3 length is 13 residues. For the CDR3, the DNA is TGTGCCTGGAGTGTACGACAGGGTGATGGCTACACCTTC. Encoded protein: CAWSVRQGDGYTF.

This chain links TRBV10-1 with TRBJ1-3, with 7 bases fitting TRBD1. Germline V gene data show CDR1 as WNHNN and CDR2 as SYGVQD (reference sequence). This CDR3 comprises 16 residues. V lost 9 bases to trimming and J lost 4 bases; unmatched junction nucleotides: 15. Written as DNA, the CDR3 is TGCGCCAGTATCATTCCTCTAGACAGGGCCGGAAACACCATATATTTT. It codes for CASIIPLDRAGNTIYF.

V and J are TRBV7-9 and TRBJ1-6; 10 bases map to TRBD1. The CDR3 is made up of 16 amino acids. Germline-derived CDR1 and CDR2 are SEHNR and FQNEAQ (reference sequence). The ends lost 5 bases at V and 4 bases at J; junction bases unmatched: 5. CDR3 in DNA: TGTGCCAGCAGCACAGGACAGGGGGGGTATAATTCACCCCTCCACTTT. As protein: CASSTGQGGYNSPLHF.

The rearrangement links TRBV12-5 to TRBJ2-1; TRBD2 might be the D (6 bases). V lost 3 bases to trimming and J lost 6 bases, with 9 bases between them. CDR1 and CDR2 from the germline V gene are LGHNT and FRNRAP. The CDR3 totals 13 residues. The CDR3 loop reads CASGFSAGNEQFF. CDR3 bases: TGTGCTAGTGGTTTCTCAGCGGGCAATGAGCAGTTCTTC.

The chain uses TRBV6-4 and TRBJ2-3, with D possibly being TRBD2 (5 bases). The CDR3 totals 14 residues. Germline CDR1 MRHNA, CDR2 SNTAGT. V was pared by 8 bases and J by 1 base, with 13 bases between. The CDR3 nucleotides read TGTGCCAGCGCCCGGGCAGCGGGCACAGATACGCAGTATTTT. The encoded protein is CASARAAGTDTQYF.

The chain recombines TRBV28 with TRBJ1-4, with 11 bases aligning to TRBD1. Germline CDR1 reads MDHEN; CDR2 reads SYDVKM. The CDR3 has 17 amino acids. V gave up 5 bases and J gave up 4 bases; unmatched junction bases: 9. The CDR3, as DNA: TGTGCCAGCAGTCTACGGACAGGGGGCCGGGGTAATGAAAAACTGTTTTTT. This codes for CASSLRTGGRGNEKLFF.